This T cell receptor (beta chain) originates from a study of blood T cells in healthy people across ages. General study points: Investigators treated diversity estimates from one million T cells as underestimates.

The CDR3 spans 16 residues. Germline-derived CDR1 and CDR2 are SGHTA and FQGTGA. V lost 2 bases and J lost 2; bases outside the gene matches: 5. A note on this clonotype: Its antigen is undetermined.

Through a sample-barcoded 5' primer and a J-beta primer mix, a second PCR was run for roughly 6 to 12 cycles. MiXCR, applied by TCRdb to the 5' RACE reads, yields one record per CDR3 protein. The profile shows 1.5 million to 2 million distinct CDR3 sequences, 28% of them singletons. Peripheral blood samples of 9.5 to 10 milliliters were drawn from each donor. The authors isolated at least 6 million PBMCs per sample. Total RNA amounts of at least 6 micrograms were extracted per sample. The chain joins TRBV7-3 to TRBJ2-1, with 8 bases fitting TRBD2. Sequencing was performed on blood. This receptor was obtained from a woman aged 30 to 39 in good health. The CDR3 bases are TGTGCCAGCAGCTTACGAACGGGGGGGCCCTACAATGAGCAGTTCTTC. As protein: CASSLRTGGPYNEQFF.